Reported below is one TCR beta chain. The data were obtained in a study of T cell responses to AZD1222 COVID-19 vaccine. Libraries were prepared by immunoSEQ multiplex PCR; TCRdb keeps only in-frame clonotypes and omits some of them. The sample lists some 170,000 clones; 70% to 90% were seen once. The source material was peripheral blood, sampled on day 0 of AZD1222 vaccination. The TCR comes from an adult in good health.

Here the CDR3 reads CASSIPTGNTEAFF. Here the CDR3 DNA reads TGTGCCAGTAGTATACCCACCGGGAACACTGAAGCTTTCTTT. The chain links TRBV19 to TRBJ1-1; no reliable D call. Germline assignment: CDR1 LNHDA and CDR2 SQIVND (reference sequence). V lost 2 bases to trimming and J lost 1 base, with 8 bases between them. This CDR3 spans 14 amino acids.